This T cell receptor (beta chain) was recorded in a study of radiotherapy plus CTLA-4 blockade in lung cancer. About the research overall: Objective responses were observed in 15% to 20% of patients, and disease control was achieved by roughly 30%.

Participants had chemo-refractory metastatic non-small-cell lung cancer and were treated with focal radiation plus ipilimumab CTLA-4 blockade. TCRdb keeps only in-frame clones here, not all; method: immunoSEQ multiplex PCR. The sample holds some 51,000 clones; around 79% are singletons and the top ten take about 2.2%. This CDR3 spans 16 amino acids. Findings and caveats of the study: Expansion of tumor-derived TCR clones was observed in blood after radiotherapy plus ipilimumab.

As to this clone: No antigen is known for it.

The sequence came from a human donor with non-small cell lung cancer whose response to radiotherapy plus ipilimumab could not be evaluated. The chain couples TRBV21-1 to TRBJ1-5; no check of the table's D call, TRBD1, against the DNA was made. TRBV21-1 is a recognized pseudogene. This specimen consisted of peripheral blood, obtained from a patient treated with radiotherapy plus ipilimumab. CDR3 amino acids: CASKTGQVYSNQPQHF. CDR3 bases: TGTGCCAGCAAGACAGGTCAGGTATATAGCAATCAGCCCCAGCATTTT.